This TCR beta chain comes out of a study of blood T cell repertoires in COVID-19. About the study: Samples taken during acute and convalescent COVID-19 were collected in the United States, Italy and Spain.

How the authors handled the data: Counts of nucleated cells, estimated from reference gene primer amplification, were obtained. TCRdb's table, derived via immunoSEQ multiplex PCR, lists solely in-frame clones and lacks some. The DNA was the basis for D and trimming; V, J and clone size are from that table. Among 75,000 to 100,000 clones, around nine tenths were seen once, and the ten largest hold roughly 14%. The CDR3 runs to 15 residues. V shed 2 bases and J shed 0 bases, with 9 bases lying between them. Germline V gene sequence: CDR1 SGHRS, CDR2 YFSETQ. The rearrangement joins TRBV5-1 to TRBJ1-5; no clear D. The sequencing sample was made of peripheral blood. The clonotype originates from a human donor in a cohort sampled during active COVID-19. CDR3 sequence: CASSLGAYSNQPQHF. In nucleotides, the CDR3 is TGCGCCAGCAGCTTAGGAGCATATAGCAATCAGCCCCAGCATTTT.